This T cell receptor (beta chain) originates from a study of metastatic and nonmetastatic thyroid tumors. Study-level results: The study reportedly found significantly higher TCR beta diversity in malignant thyroid tumors than benign nodules, in blood and tumor.

The CDR3 has 15 residues. Germline lookup yields CDR1 SEHNR and CDR2 FQNEAQ (reference sequence). The junction had 6 bases not matched to a gene; V was cut back by 4 bases and J by 3 bases. This clone was counted ten times or more. Its matching antigen is unknown. In the same sample, other DNA sequences code for this CDR3. Prior to thyroid surgery, none of the patients had received any treatment. TCRdb re-called clones via MiXCR from the PCR reads. The repertoire consists of roughly 16,000 clones, with approximately 32% occurring once and the leading ten covering about 7%. The chain combines TRBV7-9 with TRBJ1-3, with 7 bases lining up with TRBD1. The material sequenced was tumor tissue. The receptor was derived from a female donor with papillary thyroid cancer or a benign thyroid nodule (not recorded which). Some clones in this sample may be carry-over from other donors' samples. The DNA for the CDR3 is TGTGCCAGCAGCTCTGGACAGGTGGTTGGAAACACCATATATTTT. Amino acid sequence: CASSSGQVVGNTIYF.